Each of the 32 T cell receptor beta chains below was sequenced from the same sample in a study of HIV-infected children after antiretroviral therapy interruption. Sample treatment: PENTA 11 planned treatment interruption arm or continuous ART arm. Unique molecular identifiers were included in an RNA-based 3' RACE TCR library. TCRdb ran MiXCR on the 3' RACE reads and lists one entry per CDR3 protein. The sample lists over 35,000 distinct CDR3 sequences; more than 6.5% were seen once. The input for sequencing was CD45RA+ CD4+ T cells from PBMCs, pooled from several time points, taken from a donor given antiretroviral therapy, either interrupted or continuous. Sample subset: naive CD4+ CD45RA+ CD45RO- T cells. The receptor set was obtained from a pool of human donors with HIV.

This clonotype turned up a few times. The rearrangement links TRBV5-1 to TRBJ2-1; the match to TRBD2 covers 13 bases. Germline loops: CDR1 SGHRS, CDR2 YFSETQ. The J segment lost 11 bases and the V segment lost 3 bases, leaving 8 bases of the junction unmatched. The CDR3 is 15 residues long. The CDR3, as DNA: TGCGCCAGCAGCTATGGGGGACTAGCGGGGAACCAGCAGTTCTTC. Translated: CASSYGGLAGNQQFF.

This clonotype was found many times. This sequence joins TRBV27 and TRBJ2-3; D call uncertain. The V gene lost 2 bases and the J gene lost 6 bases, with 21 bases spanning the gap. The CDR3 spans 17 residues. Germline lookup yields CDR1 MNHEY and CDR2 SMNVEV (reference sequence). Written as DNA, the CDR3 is TGTGCCAGCAGTTTACGAACAGTGGCCCGGTTCGGGGATACGCAGTATTTT. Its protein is CASSLRTVARFGDTQYF.

The chain's CDR3 is CANSRDHTSTDTQYF. Here the CDR3 DNA reads TGTGCCAACTCCCGGGACCACACTAGCACAGATACGCAGTATTTT. The chain employs TRBV6-1 and TRBJ2-3; D might be TRBD1 or TRBD2, each matching 5 bases. The V and J ends lost 10 bases and 0 bases respectively, with 17 bases between them. This CDR3 is built from 15 residues. Germline CDR1 is MNHNS and CDR2 is SASEGT.

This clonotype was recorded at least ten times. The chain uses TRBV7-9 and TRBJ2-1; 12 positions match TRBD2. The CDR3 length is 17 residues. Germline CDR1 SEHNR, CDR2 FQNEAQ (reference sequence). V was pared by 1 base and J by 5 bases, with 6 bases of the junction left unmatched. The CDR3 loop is CASSLVGTSGLHNEQFF. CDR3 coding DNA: TGTGCCAGCAGCTTAGTTGGGACTAGCGGGCTTCACAATGAGCAGTTCTTC. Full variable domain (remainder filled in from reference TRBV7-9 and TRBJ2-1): DTGVSQNPRHKITKRGQNVTFRCDPISEHNRLYWYRQTLGQGPEFLTYFQNEAQLEKSRLLSDRFSAERPKGSFSTLEIQRTEQGDSAMYLCASSLVGTSGLHNEQFFGPGTRLTVL.

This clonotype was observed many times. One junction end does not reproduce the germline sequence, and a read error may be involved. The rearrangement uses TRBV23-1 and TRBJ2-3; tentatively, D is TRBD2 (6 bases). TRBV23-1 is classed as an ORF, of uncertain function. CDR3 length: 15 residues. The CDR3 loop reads CASSPGLGDAETLYF. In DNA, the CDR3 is TGTGCCAGCAGTCCGGGACTGGGGGATGCAGAAACGCTGTATTTT.

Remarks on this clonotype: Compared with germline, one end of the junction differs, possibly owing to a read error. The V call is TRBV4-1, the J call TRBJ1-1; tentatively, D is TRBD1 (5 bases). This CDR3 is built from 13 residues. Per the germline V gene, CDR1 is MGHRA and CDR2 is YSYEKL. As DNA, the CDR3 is TGTGCCAGCAGCCAAGGACAAAACACAGAAGTCTTCTTT. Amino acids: CASSQGQNTEVFF.

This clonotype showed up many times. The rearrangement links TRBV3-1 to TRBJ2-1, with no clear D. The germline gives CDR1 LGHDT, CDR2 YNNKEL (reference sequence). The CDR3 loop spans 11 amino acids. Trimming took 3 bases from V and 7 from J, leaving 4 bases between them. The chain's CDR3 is CASSQLNEQFF. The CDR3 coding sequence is TGTGCCAGCAGCCAGTTAAATGAGCAGTTCTTC.

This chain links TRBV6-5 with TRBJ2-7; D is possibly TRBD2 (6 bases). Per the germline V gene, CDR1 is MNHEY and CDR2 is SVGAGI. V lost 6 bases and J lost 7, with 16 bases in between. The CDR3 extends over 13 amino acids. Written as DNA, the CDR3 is TGTGCCAGCAGGGCGGGGACTGAGTGGGAGCAGTACTTC. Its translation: CASRAGTEWEQYF.

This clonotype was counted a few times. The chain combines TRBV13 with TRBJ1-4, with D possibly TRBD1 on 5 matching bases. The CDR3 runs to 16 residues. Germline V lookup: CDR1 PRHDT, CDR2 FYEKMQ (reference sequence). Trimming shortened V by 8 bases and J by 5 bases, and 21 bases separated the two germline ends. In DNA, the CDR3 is TGTGCCAGCCGACCGAGGATTGGGGGACCAAATGAAAAACTGTTTTTT. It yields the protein CASRPRIGGPNEKLFF. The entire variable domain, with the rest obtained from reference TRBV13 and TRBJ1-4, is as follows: AAGVIQSPRHLIKEKRETATLKCYPIPRHDTVYWYQQGPGQDPQFLISFYEKMQSDKGSIPDRFSAQQFSDYHSELNMSSLELGDSALYFCASRPRIGGPNEKLFFGSGTQLSVL.

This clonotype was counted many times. CDR3 protein: CASSAIRGALSGNTIYF. CDR3 DNA sequence: TGTGCCAGCAGCGCGATCAGGGGCGCCCTCTCTGGAAACACCATATATTTT. The rearrangement joins TRBV11-2 to TRBJ1-3; D is possibly TRBD1 (6 bases). Germline assignment: CDR1 SGHAT and CDR2 FQNNGV. The CDR3 length is 17 residues. Trimming took off 5 bases at V and 0 bases at J, with 17 bases between the two ends. The complete variable domain, with remaining parts taken from reference TRBV11-2 and TRBJ1-3, reads EAGVAQSPRYKIIEKRQSVAFWCNPISGHATLYWYQQILGQGPKLLIQFQNNGVVDDSQLPKDRFSAERLKGVDSTLKIQPAKLEDSAVYLCASSAIRGALSGNTIYFGEGSWLTVV.

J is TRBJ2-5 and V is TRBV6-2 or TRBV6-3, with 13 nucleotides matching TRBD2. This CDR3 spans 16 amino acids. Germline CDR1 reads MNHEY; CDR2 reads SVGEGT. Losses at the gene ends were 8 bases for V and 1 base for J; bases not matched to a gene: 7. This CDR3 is CASSLAGGTPQETQYF. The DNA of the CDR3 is TGTGCCAGCTCACTAGCGGGAGGGACTCCCCAAGAGACCCAGTACTTC.

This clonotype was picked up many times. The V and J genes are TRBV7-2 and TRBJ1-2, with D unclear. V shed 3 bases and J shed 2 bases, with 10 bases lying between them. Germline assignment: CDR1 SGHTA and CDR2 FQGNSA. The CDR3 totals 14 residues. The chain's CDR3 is CASSFLELNYGYTF. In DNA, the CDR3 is TGTGCCAGCAGCTTTCTCGAGTTGAACTATGGCTACACCTTC.

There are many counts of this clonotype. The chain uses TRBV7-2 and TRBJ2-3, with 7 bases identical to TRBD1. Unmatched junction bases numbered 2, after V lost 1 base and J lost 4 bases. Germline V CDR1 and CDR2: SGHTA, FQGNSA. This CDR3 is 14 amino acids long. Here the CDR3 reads CASSLGQGSDTQYF. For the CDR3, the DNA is TGTGCCAGCAGCTTAGGACAGGGCTCAGATACGCAGTATTTT.

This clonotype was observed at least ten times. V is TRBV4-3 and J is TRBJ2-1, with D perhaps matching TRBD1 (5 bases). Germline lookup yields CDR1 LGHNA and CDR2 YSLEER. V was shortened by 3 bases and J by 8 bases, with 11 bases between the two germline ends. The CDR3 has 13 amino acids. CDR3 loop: CASSQFPRDEQFF. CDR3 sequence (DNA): TGCGCCAGCAGCCAGTTCCCCAGGGATGAGCAGTTCTTC.

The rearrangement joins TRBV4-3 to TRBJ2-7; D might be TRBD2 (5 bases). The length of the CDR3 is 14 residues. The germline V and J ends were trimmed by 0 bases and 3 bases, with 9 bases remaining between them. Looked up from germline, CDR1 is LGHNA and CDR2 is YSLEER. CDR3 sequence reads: CASSQEIGVYEQYF. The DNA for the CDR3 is TGCGCCAGCAGCCAAGAAATCGGGGTCTACGAGCAGTACTTC.

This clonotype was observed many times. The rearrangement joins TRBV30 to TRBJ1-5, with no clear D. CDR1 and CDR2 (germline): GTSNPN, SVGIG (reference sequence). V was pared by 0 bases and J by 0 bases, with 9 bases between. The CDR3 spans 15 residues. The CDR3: CAWSVKVYSNQPQHF. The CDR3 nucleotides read TGTGCCTGGAGTGTAAAAGTTTATAGCAATCAGCCCCAGCATTTT.

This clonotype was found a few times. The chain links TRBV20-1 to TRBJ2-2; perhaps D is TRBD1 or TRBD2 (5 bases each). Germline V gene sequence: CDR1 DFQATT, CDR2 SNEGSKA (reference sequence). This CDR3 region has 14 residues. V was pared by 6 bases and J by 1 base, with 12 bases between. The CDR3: CSAELGGNTGELFF. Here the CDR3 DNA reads TGCAGTGCGGAACTTGGGGGGAACACCGGGGAGCTGTTTTTT.

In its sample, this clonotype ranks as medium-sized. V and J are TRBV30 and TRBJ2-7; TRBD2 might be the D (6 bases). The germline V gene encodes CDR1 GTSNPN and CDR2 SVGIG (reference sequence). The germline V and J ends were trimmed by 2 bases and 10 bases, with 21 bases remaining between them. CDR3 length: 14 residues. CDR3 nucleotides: TGTGCCTGGAGTCTCCCGGGACTGGGGTATGAACAGTACTTC. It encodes CAWSLPGLGYEQYF.

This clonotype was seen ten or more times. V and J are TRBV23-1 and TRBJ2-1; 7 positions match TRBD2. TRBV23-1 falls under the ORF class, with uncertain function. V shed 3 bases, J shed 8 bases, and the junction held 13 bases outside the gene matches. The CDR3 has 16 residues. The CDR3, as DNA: TGCGCCAGCAGTCAGCCGGGGGGAGGGCCTGGCGATGAGCAGTTCTTC. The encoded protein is CASSQPGGGPGDEQFF.

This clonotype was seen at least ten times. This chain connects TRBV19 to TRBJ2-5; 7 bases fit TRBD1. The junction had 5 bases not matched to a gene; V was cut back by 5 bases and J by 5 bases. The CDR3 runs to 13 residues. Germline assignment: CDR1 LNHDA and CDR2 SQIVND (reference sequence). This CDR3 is CASSPDRLETQYF. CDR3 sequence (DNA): TGTGCCAGTAGTCCGGACAGGTTGGAGACCCAGTACTTC.

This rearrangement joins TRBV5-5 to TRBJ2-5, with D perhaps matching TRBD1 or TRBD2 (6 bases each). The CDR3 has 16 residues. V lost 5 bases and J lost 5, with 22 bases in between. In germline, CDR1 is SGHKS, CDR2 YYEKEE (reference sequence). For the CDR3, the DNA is TGTGCCAGCAGTCCTATCCTCCGGGGGCTAGCGGAGACCCAGTACTTC. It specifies CASSPILRGLAETQYF.

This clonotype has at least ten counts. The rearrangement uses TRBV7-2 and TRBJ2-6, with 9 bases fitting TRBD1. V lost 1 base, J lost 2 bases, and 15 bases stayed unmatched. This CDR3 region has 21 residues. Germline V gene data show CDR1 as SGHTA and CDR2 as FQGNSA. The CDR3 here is CASSLVGTGWWGNTGANVLTF. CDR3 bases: TGTGCCAGCAGCTTAGTTGGGACAGGGTGGTGGGGAAACACTGGGGCCAACGTCCTGACTTTC.

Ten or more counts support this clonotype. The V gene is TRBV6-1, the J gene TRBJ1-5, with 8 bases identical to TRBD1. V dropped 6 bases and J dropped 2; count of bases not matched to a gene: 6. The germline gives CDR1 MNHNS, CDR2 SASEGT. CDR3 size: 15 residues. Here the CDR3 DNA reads TGTGCCAGCAGACGACAGGGGAGCGGCAATCAGCCCCAGCATTTT. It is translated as CASRRQGSGNQPQHF.

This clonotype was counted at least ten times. The CDR3, as DNA: TGCAGCGTTCCAGGGGAGGGTGAAAAACTGTTTTTT. Translated: CSVPGEGEKLFF. This sequence joins TRBV29-1 and TRBJ1-4, with D perhaps TRBD1 (6 bases). Germline CDR1 and CDR2: SQVTM and ANQGSEA. CDR3 length: 12 amino acids. The V end lost 5 bases, the J end lost 7 bases, and 11 bases lay between the germline ends.

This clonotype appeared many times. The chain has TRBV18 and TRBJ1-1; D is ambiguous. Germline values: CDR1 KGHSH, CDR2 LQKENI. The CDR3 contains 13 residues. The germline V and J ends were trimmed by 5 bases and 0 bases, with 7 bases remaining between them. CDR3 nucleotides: TGTGCCAGCTCAAGACGGGTGAACACTGAAGCTTTCTTT. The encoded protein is CASSRRVNTEAFF.

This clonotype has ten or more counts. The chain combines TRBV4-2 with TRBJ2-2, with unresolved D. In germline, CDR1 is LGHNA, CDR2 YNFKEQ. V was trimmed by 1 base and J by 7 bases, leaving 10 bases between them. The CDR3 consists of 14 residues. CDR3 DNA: TGTGCCAGCAGCCAAGCTCCTAGGGACGGGGAGCTGTTTTTT. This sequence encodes CASSQAPRDGELFF.

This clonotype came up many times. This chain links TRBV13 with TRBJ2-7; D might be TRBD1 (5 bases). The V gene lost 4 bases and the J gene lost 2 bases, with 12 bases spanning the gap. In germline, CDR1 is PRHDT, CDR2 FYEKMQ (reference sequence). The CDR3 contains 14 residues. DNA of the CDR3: TGTGCCAGCAGCTCGTCGACAGAAACCTACGAGCAGTACTTC. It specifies CASSSSTETYEQYF.

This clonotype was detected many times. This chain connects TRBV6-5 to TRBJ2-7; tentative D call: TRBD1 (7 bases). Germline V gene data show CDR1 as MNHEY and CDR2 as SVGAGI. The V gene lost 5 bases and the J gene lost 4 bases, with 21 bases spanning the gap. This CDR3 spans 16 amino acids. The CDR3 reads CASSANRGRLGYEQYF. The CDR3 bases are TGTGCCAGCAGTGCAAACAGGGGCCGACTAGGTTACGAGCAGTACTTC.

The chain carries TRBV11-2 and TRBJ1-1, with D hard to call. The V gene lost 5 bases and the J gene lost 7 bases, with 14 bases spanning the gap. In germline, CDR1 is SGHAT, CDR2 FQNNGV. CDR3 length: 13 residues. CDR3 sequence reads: CASSPPGRVEAFF. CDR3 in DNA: TGTGCCAGCAGCCCCCCTGGACGGGTTGAAGCTTTCTTT.

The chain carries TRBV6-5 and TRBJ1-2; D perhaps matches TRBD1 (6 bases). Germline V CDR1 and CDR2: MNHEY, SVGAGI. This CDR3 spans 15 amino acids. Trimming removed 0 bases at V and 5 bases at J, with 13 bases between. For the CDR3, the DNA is TGTGCCAGCAGTTACTCAGCCGTCCAGGGGTATGGCTACACCTTC. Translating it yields CASSYSAVQGYGYTF.

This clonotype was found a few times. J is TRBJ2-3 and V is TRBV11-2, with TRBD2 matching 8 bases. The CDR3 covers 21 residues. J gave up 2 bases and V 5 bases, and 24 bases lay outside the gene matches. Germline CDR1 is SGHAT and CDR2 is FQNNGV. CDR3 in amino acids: CASSLRNREGGGPPSTDTQYF. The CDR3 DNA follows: TGTGCCAGCAGCCTGCGAAATCGGGAGGGCGGGGGGCCCCCATCCACAGATACGCAGTATTTT.

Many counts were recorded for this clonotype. CDR3 residues: CSVGTGADTQYF. The CDR3 DNA follows: TGCAGCGTAGGGACAGGCGCAGATACGCAGTATTTT. This chain uses TRBV29-1 with TRBJ2-3; TRBD1 matches 8 bases. The germline gives CDR1 SQVTM, CDR2 ANQGSEA. V gave up 6 bases and J gave up 4 bases; unmatched junction bases: 3. The CDR3 has 12 amino acids.